This T cell receptor (beta chain) emerged from a study of cytomegalovirus exposure and HLA in healthy donors. The study's findings and limits: An analysis that was carried out later associated 15,000 to 20,000 TCR beta sequences with HLA alleles at 0.05 false discovery rate. The number of N-insertions in an Asian-associated ancestry cluster was reportedly below the roughly 620-donor mean in a later analysis. With DRB1 most and HLA-C fewest, TCR association rates differed between HLA loci in a later analysis.

On this clone itself: As yet, its antigen is unknown.

Primers for the PCR totalled 60 Vbeta and 13 Jbeta. Using immunoSEQ multiplex PCR, the repertoire was profiled, and TCRdb retains in-frame clones only, with some absent. The data contain 150,000 to 200,000 clones, 79% of them singletons. The CDR3 is 16 residues long. Trimming pared 4 bases from V and 3 bases from J, leaving 18 bases between. CDR1 is SGDLS, CDR2 YYNGEE, per germline. J is TRBJ2-3 and V is TRBV9, with D possibly TRBD2 on 6 matching bases. The sequence derives from a woman between 25 and 40 years old in good health and CMV-seropositive. The sample taken for sequencing was PBMCs. CDR3 amino acids: CASSRGGGSRTDTQYF. CDR3 bases: TGTGCCAGCAGCAGGGGTGGGGGGTCCAGAACAGATACGCAGTATTTT.